Included here is one TCR beta chain sequence, with context. What it recognizes is unknown. The assay was immunoSEQ multiplex PCR, and TCRdb's table has in-frame clones only and misses some. This sample carries 5,000 to 6,500 clones, around 97% of them seen once, and the ten largest clones take less than 0.9%. Per germline, CDR1 LNHDA and CDR2 SQIVND (reference sequence). V gave up 4 bases and J gave up 10 bases, with 11 bases separating them. The CDR3 has 12 amino acids. Live Annexin V-negative naive CD3+CD8+CD45RA+CCR7+ T cells were sorted. These data originate in a study of naive CD8 T cells in extremely preterm neonates. Points from the study as a whole: Preterm CDR3s were shorter than older groups', with fewer N additions and less trimming. Preterm neonates had significantly lower iChao1 richness than other age groups.

Input material: naive CD8+ T cells from blood. The genes are TRBV19 and TRBJ2-1, with a weak D call TRBD1 (5 bases). This TCR derives from a human donor in good health. This chain's CDR3 is CASSTGLREQFF. In DNA, the CDR3 is TGTGCCAGTAGTACAGGGTTGCGAGAGCAGTTCTTC. Supplemented by reference TRBV19 and TRBJ2-1, the full variable domain reads DGGITQSPKYLFRKEGQNVTLSCEQNLNHDAMYWYRQDPGQGLRLIYYSQIVNDFQKGDIAEGYSVSREKKESFPLTVTSAQKNPTAFYLCASSTGLREQFFGPGTRLTVL.